The 17 T cell receptor beta chains given below trace back to one sample, sequenced in a study of blood T cell repertoires in COVID-19. Some clones are missing from TCRdb's copy, which holds only in-frame ones; the method was immunoSEQ multiplex PCR. This table holds about 93,000 clones, roughly 87% found once. Sequenced input: peripheral blood. The receptors were gathered from a man aged 50 to 59 with acute or convalescent COVID-19.

The rearrangement uses TRBV9 and TRBJ2-4; 7 nucleotides align to TRBD1. Looked up from germline, CDR1 is SGDLS and CDR2 is YYNGEE. This CDR3 contains 15 residues. Trimming at V came to 5 bases and at J to 7 bases, leaving 12 bases not matched to a gene. The CDR3 loop reads CASSGQTGSLNIQYF. CDR3 nucleotides: TGTGCCAGCAGTGGCCAGACAGGGTCCCTTAACATTCAGTACTTC.

This clone was seen only once. This rearrangement joins TRBV6-4 to TRBJ1-5, with a weak D call TRBD1 (5 bases). Per the germline V gene, CDR1 is MRHNA and CDR2 is SNTAGT. The length of the CDR3 is 13 residues. Trimming took off 4 bases at V and 6 bases at J, with 10 bases between the two ends. The CDR3 spells CASSAREGQPQHF. Here the CDR3 DNA reads TGTGCCAGCAGTGCCAGGGAGGGTCAGCCCCAGCATTTT.

V is TRBV6-5 and J is TRBJ1-5; a possible D gene is TRBD1 (5 bases). The ends were cut back, 7 bases at V and 6 bases at J, with 19 bases in the middle. This CDR3 spans 15 amino acids. Germline CDR1 reads MNHEY; CDR2 reads SVGAGI. As DNA, the CDR3 is TGTGCCAGCAACGGGAGGGGCGCGGTTGGTCAGCCCCAGCATTTT. It codes for CASNGRGAVGQPQHF.

The V and J genes are TRBV21-1 and TRBJ1-6; TRBD1 is taken as the D call from the table, unchecked against the DNA. TRBV21-1 is a pseudogene segment. This CDR3 is built from 17 residues. The CDR3 DNA follows: TGTGCCAGCAGCAAATGGGGTGGGGCCTCCTATAATTCACCCCTCCACTTT. It translates to CASSKWGGASYNSPLHF.

The rearrangement joins TRBV3-1 (or the pseudogene TRBV3-2) to TRBJ1-1; 10 nucleotides agree with TRBD1. Germline V gene data show CDR1 as LGHDT and CDR2 as YNNKEL (reference sequence). This CDR3 spans 15 amino acids. The J segment lost 5 bases and the V segment lost 3 bases, leaving 6 bases of the junction unmatched. The CDR3 sequence is CASSHQRTGGTEAFF. CDR3 nucleotide sequence: TGTGCCAGCAGCCACCAGCGGACAGGGGGTACTGAAGCTTTCTTT.

This clone showed up just once. The chain uses TRBV7-8 and TRBJ2-3, with 8 bases aligning to TRBD1. V trimming: 3 bases; J trimming: 4 bases; junction bases outside the gene matches: 6. Germline CDR1 is SGHVS and CDR2 is FQNEAQ. This CDR3 comprises 15 residues. The CDR3 loop reads CASSFLQGAADTQYF. CDR3 bases: TGTGCCAGCAGCTTTCTGCAGGGGGCCGCAGATACGCAGTATTTT.

This sequence joins TRBV15 and TRBJ2-7; TRBD2 agrees at 9 bases. Germline V gene sequence: CDR1 LNHNV, CDR2 YYDKDF (reference sequence). This CDR3 spans 15 amino acids. The trim removed 1 base at V and 2 bases at J, leaving 3 bases unmatched. As DNA, the CDR3 is TGTGCCACCAGCAGAGGAGTAGCGGGAGCCTACGAGCAGTACTTC. Encoded protein: CATSRGVAGAYEQYF.

This clone was seen a single time. The gene calls are TRBV24-1 and TRBJ2-1, with a weak D call TRBD2 (5 bases). Trimming pared 7 bases from V and 3 bases from J, leaving 9 bases between. This CDR3 has 13 amino acids. From germline, CDR1 is KGHDR and CDR2 SFDVKD. The CDR3 loop reads CATRDSDYNEQFF. The CDR3, as DNA: TGTGCCACCAGGGACTCTGACTACAATGAGCAGTTCTTC.

This clone has only a few counts. The chain links TRBV7-3 to TRBJ2-2; D unresolved. V was pared by 5 bases and J by 0 bases, with 10 bases between. The CDR3 consists of 15 residues. Germline CDR1 and CDR2: SGHTA and FQGTGA. Here the CDR3 reads CASSPRLTNTGELFF. The CDR3 nucleotides are TGTGCCAGCAGCCCTCGACTTACGAACACCGGGGAGCTGTTTTTT.

The chain has TRBV7-9 and TRBJ2-2, with D uncertain. The V and J ends lost 1 base and 11 bases respectively, with 11 bases between them. Germline assignment: CDR1 SEHNR and CDR2 FQNEAQ (reference sequence). The CDR3 has 13 residues. The CDR3 region is CASSLGIWQELFF. Here the CDR3 DNA reads TGTGCCAGCAGCTTAGGAATTTGGCAAGAGCTGTTTTTT. Drawing the rest from reference TRBV7-9 and TRBJ2-2, the complete variable domain is DTGVSQNPRHKITKRGQNVTFRCDPISEHNRLYWYRQTLGQGPEFLTYFQNEAQLEKSRLLSDRFSAERPKGSFSTLEIQRTEQGDSAMYLCASSLGIWQELFFGEGSRLTVL.

The chain is built from TRBV28 and TRBJ1-5; TRBD1 matches at 7 bases. Trimming at V came to 7 bases and at J to 6 bases, leaving 9 bases not matched to a gene. Per germline, CDR1 MDHEN and CDR2 SYDVKM. The CDR3 length is 14 residues. CDR3 DNA sequence: TGTGCCAGCATCAAAGGGGGCGCGGGTCAGCCCCAGCATTTT. It is translated as CASIKGGAGQPQHF. Together with reference TRBV28 and TRBJ1-5, the CDR3 gives the full variable domain: DVKVTQSSRYLVKRTGEKVFLECVQDMDHENMFWYRQDPGLGLRLIYFSYDVKMKEKGDIPEGYSVSREKKERFSLILESASTNQTSMYLCASIKGGAGQPQHFGDGTRLSIL.

The CDR3 reads CASSLGGRTNLEQFF. CDR3 nucleotide sequence: TGTGCCAGCAGCTTGGGTGGGCGGACTAACTTAGAGCAGTTCTTC. V and J are TRBV5-4 and TRBJ2-1; a weak D match, TRBD2 (6 bases). The CDR3 loop spans 15 amino acids. The V gene lost 0 bases and the J gene lost 10 bases, with 17 bases spanning the gap. CDR1 is SGHNT, CDR2 YYREEE, per germline (reference sequence).

The CDR3 DNA reads as TGTGCCAGCAGTTTAACGGGACAGGGCACAGATACGCAGTATTTT. It yields the protein CASSLTGQGTDTQYF. V usage is TRBV2 and J usage is TRBJ2-3, with 8 bases fitting TRBD1. The junction had 5 bases not matched to a gene; V was cut back by 5 bases and J by 1 base. CDR1 SNHLY and CDR2 FYNNEI come from the germline V gene. This CDR3 has 15 residues.

The V call is TRBV24-1, the J call TRBJ2-3; 14 nucleotides match TRBD2. Trimming cost V 9 bases and J 1 base; bases outside gene matches: 5. CDR3 length: 16 amino acids. Germline V gene lookup returns CDR1 KGHDR and CDR2 SFDVKD. CDR3 in DNA: TGTGCCACCCACGGGACTAGCGGGAGTGGCACAGATACGCAGTATTTT. Translation gives CATHGTSGSGTDTQYF.

The V call is TRBV5-1, the J call TRBJ1-2, with a possible D match to TRBD1 (5 bases). This CDR3 contains 14 residues. The ends were cut back, 0 bases at V and 2 bases at J, with 8 bases in the middle. Germline loops: CDR1 SGHRS, CDR2 YFSETQ. CDR3 sequence (DNA): TGCGCCAGCAGCTTGGGACAGCCCAACTATGGCTACACCTTC. Residues: CASSLGQPNYGYTF.

This sequence joins TRBV11-2 and TRBJ2-5, with 10 nucleotides matching TRBD1. Germline V gene data show CDR1 as SGHAT and CDR2 as FQNNGV. V trimming: 1 base; J trimming: 5 bases; junction bases outside the gene matches: 7. The CDR3 covers 16 residues. The CDR3 DNA sequence: TGTGCCAGCAGCTTAGGGGACAGGGGATTATGGGAGACCCAGTACTTC. Its protein product is CASSLGDRGLWETQYF.

The chain uses TRBV18 and TRBJ2-7, with TRBD2 as a possible D gene (7 bases). Trimming removed 2 bases at V and 4 bases at J, with 12 bases between. The CDR3 has 14 amino acids. Germline CDR1 and CDR2: KGHSH and LQKENI. CDR3 sequence (DNA): TGTGCCAGCTCACCAACAGGGCGGGAGTACGAGCAGTACTTC. It specifies CASSPTGREYEQYF.